Included here is one TCR beta chain sequence, with context. This sample is part of a study of blood T cell repertoires in COVID-19. Whole-study context: Sample material is recorded as cDNA or gDNA derived from T cells, B-cell-depleted T cells, or PBMCs.

Measured with immunoSEQ multiplex PCR; TCRdb has only the in-frame clones, and not every one. Here the sample spans 90,000 to 100,000 clones, 85% being singletons. Trimming took 0 bases from V and 6 from J; bases not matched to a gene: 9. The CDR3 consists of 16 residues. The V gene's germline CDR1 is SGDLS and CDR2 YYNGEE. The sequencing sample was made of peripheral blood. This chain uses TRBV9 with TRBJ2-5, with 9 bases matching TRBD2. This receptor was obtained from a man at least 80 years old with acute or convalescent COVID-19. This CDR3 is CASSVGGSGSGKTQYF. The CDR3 nucleotides are TGTGCCAGCAGCGTAGGGGGTAGCGGGAGTGGAAAGACCCAGTACTTC.